These T cell receptor beta chains were read from a single sample in a study of blood T cells in healthy people across ages. One entry per CDR3 protein, called by TCRdb with MiXCR from the 5' RACE reads. The sample includes about 1.4 million distinct CDR3 sequences, roughly 60% seen only once; the top ten take over 6.5%. Material: blood. The receptors here all came from a man between 18 and 35 years old in good health. Both conserved end residues are part of each CDR3. D genes are given only for firm matches. Clone size is shown for a subset of rows, as once, few, many or a class of expanded clone.

size: once; V: TRBV5-4; D: TRBD1; J: TRBJ2-3; DNA: TGTGCCAGCAGCCCCAGGGGGCCCATCTCCTCCACGCAGTATTTT; CDR3: CASSPRGPISSTQYF
size: -; V: TRBV21-1; D: -; J: TRBJ2-1; DNA: TGTGCCAGCAGCAAGGTGTCAGGGCGGCACAATGAGCAGTTCTTC; CDR3: CASSKVSGRHNEQFF
size: -; V: TRBV6-2/TRBV6-3; D: -; J: TRBJ2-1; DNA: TGTGCCAGCAGAGATTGGACTTTGACCTACAATGAGCAGTTCTTC; CDR3: CASRDWTLTYNEQFF
size: -; V: TRBV15; D: TRBD2; J: TRBJ2-3; DNA: TGTGCCACCAGCAGATTAGCGGGAGTCCTTGATACGCAGTATTTT; CDR3: CATSRLAGVLDTQYF
size: -; V: TRBV3-1; D: TRBD1; J: TRBJ1-2; DNA: TGTGCCAGCAGCTTCCCTAGCACAGGGGCTACGATCAACTATGGCTACACCTTC; CDR3: CASSFPSTGATINYGYTF
size: -; V: TRBV20-1; D: TRBD1; J: TRBJ2-7; DNA: TGCAGTGCCCAGATCGTCAGGACAGGGACCTACGAGCAGTACTTC; CDR3: CSAQIVRTGTYEQYF
size: few; V: TRBV20-1; D: TRBD1; J: TRBJ2-3; DNA: TGCAGTGCTAGGAGGGACAGGGGAGAAACAGATACGCAGTATTTT; CDR3: CSARRDRGETDTQYF
size: once; V: TRBV12-3/TRBV12-4; D: -; J: TRBJ2-6; DNA: TGTGCCAGCATCTGGGAGTCTGGGGCCAACGTCCTGACTTTC; CDR3: CASIWESGANVLTF
size: -; V: TRBV7-2; D: TRBD1; J: TRBJ2-7; DNA: TGTGCCAGCAGCTTAGCGGGACAGGATAAGTACGAGCAGTACTTC; CDR3: CASSLAGQDKYEQYF
size: -; V: TRBV6-5; D: -; J: TRBJ2-7; DNA: TGTGCCAGCAGTTACTCCCAGACCCCCTACGAGCAGTACTTC; CDR3: CASSYSQTPYEQYF
size: -; V: TRBV12-3/TRBV12-4; D: TRBD2; J: TRBJ2-4; DNA: TGTGCCAGCAGTTTAGCGCTAACAGCGGGAGGGAAGATTAAAAACATTCAGTACTTC; CDR3: CASSLALTAGGKIKNIQYF
size: -; V: TRBV6-1; D: TRBD2; J: TRBJ2-1; DNA: TGTGCCAGCAGTGGGGGACTAGCGGGATTCTACAATGAGCAGTTCTTC; CDR3: CASSGGLAGFYNEQFF
size: -; V: TRBV6-6; D: -; J: TRBJ2-3; DNA: TGTGCCAGCAGTTTCGGAGCGGGTGGGCCCACAGATACGCAGTATTTT; CDR3: CASSFGAGGPTDTQYF
size: -; V: TRBV4-1; D: -; J: TRBJ2-6; DNA: TGCGCCAGCAGCCATGGCCCTGGGGCCAACGTCCTGACTTTC; CDR3: CASSHGPGANVLTF
size: -; V: TRBV7-6; D: -; J: TRBJ2-7; DNA: TGTGCCAGCAGCTCTGGCTCTAGCTCCTACGAGCAGTACTTC; CDR3: CASSSGSSSYEQYF
size: -; V: TRBV7-9; D: -; J: TRBJ2-1; DNA: TGTGCCAGCAGTCCTAAACAGGGATCCTCCTACAATGAGCAGTTCTTC; CDR3: CASSPKQGSSYNEQFF
size: -; V: TRBV20-1; D: -; J: TRBJ1-2; DNA: TGCAGTGCTAGCCTCATGGGGTCGGCTAACTATGGCTACACCTTC; CDR3: CSASLMGSANYGYTF
size: -; V: TRBV5-1; D: TRBD1; J: TRBJ2-3; DNA: TGCGCCAGCAGCCCATTCCGGACAGGGGAGAATACGCAGTATTTT; CDR3: CASSPFRTGENTQYF
size: -; V: TRBV5-1; D: TRBD2; J: TRBJ2-1; DNA: TGCGCCAGCAGCGGGGCTCTACAGCGGGGGAGCTCCTACAATGAGCAGTTCTTC; CDR3: CASSGALQRGSSYNEQFF
size: -; V: TRBV12-3/TRBV12-4; D: -; J: TRBJ1-5; DNA: TGTGCCAGCAGCCCGTTAAGGGATCAGCCCCAGCATTTT; CDR3: CASSPLRDQPQHF
size: few; V: TRBV20-1; D: -; J: TRBJ2-7; DNA: TGCAGTGCTAGAGGACCGCAGGGCAACTCCTACGAGCAGTACTTC; CDR3: CSARGPQGNSYEQYF
size: -; V: TRBV20-1; D: TRBD1; J: TRBJ1-5; DNA: TGCAGTGCTGAAACAGGGGGCTATAGCAATCAGCCCCAGCATTTT; CDR3: CSAETGGYSNQPQHF
size: -; V: TRBV20-1; D: -; J: TRBJ1-2; DNA: TGCAGTGCTAGACCGCTTTGGAGCAGGGAACAAACTTCAGCTAACTATGGCTACACCTTC; CDR3: CSARPLWSREQTSANYGYTF
size: -; V: TRBV4-1; D: -; J: TRBJ2-3; DNA: TGCGCCAGCAGCCAAGAAGGTAAAGATACTCAGTATTTT; CDR3: CASSQEGKDTQYF
size: -; V: TRBV29-1; D: -; J: TRBJ1-1; DNA: TGCAGCGCCCTAGACTTTAGGACTGAAGCTTTCTTT; CDR3: CSALDFRTEAFF
size: -; V: TRBV20-1; D: TRBD1; J: TRBJ2-7; DNA: TGCAGTGCCGGACAGGGTCGGAGCTCCTACGAGCAGTACTTC; CDR3: CSAGQGRSSYEQYF
size: -; V: TRBV20-1; D: -; J: TRBJ2-7; DNA: TGCAGTGCGCTTCAGTCCTACGAGCAGTACTTC; CDR3: CSALQSYEQYF
size: -; V: TRBV2; D: TRBD2; J: TRBJ2-5; DNA: TGTGCCAGCAGGATGCCGGGACTAGACCGAGGTGAGCAGTACTTC; CDR3: CASRMPGLDRGEQYF
size: few; V: TRBV10-1; D: TRBD1; J: TRBJ2-7; DNA: TGCGCCAGCAGCAAGACAGGGGGATTTGGCGAGCAGTACTTC; CDR3: CASSKTGGFGEQYF
size: -; V: TRBV12-3/TRBV12-4; D: TRBD1; J: TRBJ2-1; DNA: TGTGCCAGCAGCCCAACAGGGGGAGGTGAGCAGTTCTTC; CDR3: CASSPTGGGEQFF
size: -; V: TRBV4-1; D: -; J: TRBJ2-1; DNA: TGTGCCAGCAGCCAAGACTTCTACAATGAGCAGTTCTTC; CDR3: CASSQDFYNEQFF
size: -; V: TRBV5-6; D: -; J: TRBJ1-1; DNA: TGTGCCAGCAGCTTTCGGATGGGGCACATGAACACTGAAGCTTTCTTT; CDR3: CASSFRMGHMNTEAFF
size: -; V: TRBV10-3; D: -; J: TRBJ1-2; DNA: TGTGCCATCAGTGAGTCGAGGGGGTATGGCTACACCTTC; CDR3: CAISESRGYGYTF
size: few; V: TRBV6-6; D: -; J: TRBJ2-5; DNA: TGTGCCAGCAGTCCCGAGGGCGCGGGAGAGACCCAGTACTTC; CDR3: CASSPEGAGETQYF
size: -; V: TRBV12-3/TRBV12-4; D: TRBD1; J: TRBJ2-7; DNA: TGTGCCAGCAGGCGCCCGGGGGCCATACAGGGGGCGAGCGAGCAGTACTTC; CDR3: CASRRPGAIQGASEQYF
size: -; V: TRBV6-2/TRBV6-3; D: -; J: TRBJ2-5; DNA: TGTGCCAGCACCTGGGGTAGCGGCCAAGAGACCCAGTACTTC; CDR3: CASTWGSGQETQYF
size: -; V: TRBV9; D: -; J: TRBJ2-2; DNA: TGTGCCAGCAGCGTAAGGCTAGCGACGAACACCGGGGAGCTGTTTTTT; CDR3: CASSVRLATNTGELFF
size: few; V: TRBV7-2; D: -; J: TRBJ2-3; DNA: TGTGCCAGCAGCTTAGCATTCAGCACAGATACGCAGTATTTT; CDR3: CASSLAFSTDTQYF
size: -; V: TRBV7-2; D: TRBD2; J: TRBJ2-7; DNA: TGTGCCAGCAGTGCTACTAGCGCTCTGCTTCGTGATTCCTACGAGCAGTACTTC; CDR3: CASSATSALLRDSYEQYF
size: -; V: TRBV6-5; D: -; J: TRBJ2-1; DNA: TGTGCCAGCAGTTACCAGCCCCCGCTGGGGGCCTACAATGAGCAGTTCTTC; CDR3: CASSYQPPLGAYNEQFF
size: once; V: TRBV29-1; D: TRBD1; J: TRBJ2-1; DNA: TGCAGCGTGACAGGGGGCGACTCCTACAATGAGCAGTTCTTC; CDR3: CSVTGGDSYNEQFF
size: -; V: TRBV14; D: -; J: TRBJ1-2; DNA: TGTGCCAGCAGCCAAGCCGACGGCCCATATGGCTACACCTTC; CDR3: CASSQADGPYGYTF
size: -; V: TRBV29-1; D: TRBD1; J: TRBJ2-7; DNA: TGCAGCGCTGGGGAGTACTTAAACCGGGACAGGGGCTCCTACGAGCAGTACTTC; CDR3: CSAGEYLNRDRGSYEQYF
size: -; V: TRBV6-2/TRBV6-3; D: -; J: TRBJ1-5; DNA: TGTGCCAGCGGCCGATTGGGAGGGCAGGAACAGCCCCAGCATTTT; CDR3: CASGRLGGQEQPQHF
size: -; V: TRBV25-1; D: TRBD1; J: TRBJ2-1; DNA: TGTGCTAGCACGACAGGGGCCTTCTACAATGAGCAGTTCTTC; CDR3: CASTTGAFYNEQFF
size: -; V: TRBV4-3; D: TRBD2; J: TRBJ2-7; DNA: TGCGCCAGCAGCCAAGAAGGGACTAGCGGGGGCTTTTCCTACGAGCAGTACTTC; CDR3: CASSQEGTSGGFSYEQYF
size: -; V: TRBV7-9; D: TRBD1; J: TRBJ2-7; DNA: TGTGCCAGCAGCTTAGGACAGGGGACCATCTCCTACGAGCAGTACTTC; CDR3: CASSLGQGTISYEQYF
size: -; V: TRBV5-1; D: -; J: TRBJ2-7; DNA: TGCGCCAGCAGCTTGGAGACTGCTACCTACGAGCAGTACTTC; CDR3: CASSLETATYEQYF
size: -; V: TRBV10-3; D: TRBD2; J: TRBJ2-1; DNA: TGTGCCATCAGCGCACCCCGGGGGGTTGGAGATACGCAGTTCTTC; CDR3: CAISAPRGVGDTQFF